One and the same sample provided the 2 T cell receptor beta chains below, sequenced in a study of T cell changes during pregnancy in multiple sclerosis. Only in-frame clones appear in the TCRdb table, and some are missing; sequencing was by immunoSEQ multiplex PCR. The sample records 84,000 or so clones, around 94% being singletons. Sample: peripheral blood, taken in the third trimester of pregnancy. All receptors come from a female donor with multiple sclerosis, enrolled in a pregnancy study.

This chain's CDR3 is CASRRGGGALFSTDTQYF. The CDR3 DNA follows: TGTGCCAGCAGGAGGGGCGGGGGGGCCCTATTTAGCACAGATACGCAGTATTTT. The chain joins TRBV7-9 to TRBJ2-3; 9 positions match TRBD2. The germline V gene has CDR1 SEHNR and CDR2 FQNEAQ (reference sequence). Trimming took 6 bases from V and 0 from J; bases not matched to a gene: 13. This CDR3 has 18 amino acids. Based on the CDR3 plus reference TRBV7-9 and TRBJ2-3, the full variable domain is DTGVSQNPRHKITKRGQNVTFRCDPISEHNRLYWYRQTLGQGPEFLTYFQNEAQLEKSRLLSDRFSAERPKGSFSTLEIQRTEQGDSAMYLCASRRGGGALFSTDTQYFGPGTRLTVL.

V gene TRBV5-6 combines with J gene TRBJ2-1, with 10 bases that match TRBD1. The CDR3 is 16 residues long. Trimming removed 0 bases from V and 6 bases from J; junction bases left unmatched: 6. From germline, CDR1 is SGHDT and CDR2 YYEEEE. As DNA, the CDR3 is TGTGCCAGCAGCTTGGTCGGACAGGGGGTCATCAATGAGCAGTTCTTC. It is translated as CASSLVGQGVINEQFF.